A selection of T cell receptor beta chains follows, all from one sample in a study of blood T cell repertoires in COVID-19. The table came from immunoSEQ multiplex PCR; TCRdb's copy has only in-frame clones and leaves some out. The repertoire holds roughly 73,000 clones, around nine tenths seen once, with about 1.4% in the top ten. Sequenced input: peripheral blood. The receptors shown here come from a human donor in a cohort sampled during active COVID-19. CDR3s leave out the opening cysteine and the closing phenylalanine or tryptophan. The order of the fields is CDR3 protein, CDR3 length, V gene.

CDR3aa: ASSGWTGRSSYNEQF; len: 15; v_gene: TRBV5-1
CDR3aa: ASSYSVRGSANEQF; len: 14; v_gene: TRBV6-5
CDR3aa: ASSFGQGAGYEQF; len: 13; v_gene: TRBV7-7
CDR3aa: ASSSGETQY; len: 9; v_gene: TRBV12-3/TRBV12-4
CDR3aa: ASSLAGYEQY; len: 10; v_gene: TRBV11-2
CDR3aa: ATTGNTEAF; len: 9; v_gene: TRBV2
CDR3aa: SGRTQYTEAF; len: 10; v_gene: TRBV29-1
CDR3aa: ATSRLSIAGATDTQY; len: 15; v_gene: TRBV15
CDR3aa: ASSFFIGVNTEAF; len: 13; v_gene: TRBV5-4
CDR3aa: ASSVLGQGMNSPLH; len: 14; v_gene: TRBV25-1
CDR3aa: ASLRVSEEKLF; len: 11; v_gene: TRBV6-6
CDR3aa: ASTRGVGNQPQH; len: 12; v_gene: TRBV5-6
CDR3aa: ASSKTGGGTGELF; len: 13; v_gene: TRBV3-1/TRBV3-2
CDR3aa: SARDLGQQF; len: 9; v_gene: TRBV20-1
CDR3aa: ASLRDRGGETQY; len: 12; v_gene: TRBV2
CDR3aa: ASSPTGTSTDTQY; len: 13; v_gene: TRBV3-1/TRBV3-2
CDR3aa: ASSVALASGSVGANVLT; len: 17; v_gene: TRBV9
CDR3aa: ASSFGSYEQY; len: 10; v_gene: TRBV5-8
CDR3aa: ASSDGGTEAF; len: 10; v_gene: TRBV10-1
CDR3aa: ASGLAGGGETQY; len: 12; v_gene: TRBV9
CDR3aa: ASSLSGTAVEAF; len: 12; v_gene: TRBV27
CDR3aa: ASSDRRAYEQY; len: 11; v_gene: TRBV3-1/TRBV3-2
CDR3aa: ASSILAGTTEGYT; len: 13; v_gene: TRBV19
CDR3aa: ASSLKGSMGGTQY; len: 13; v_gene: TRBV27
CDR3aa: ASKADRYNEQF; len: 11; v_gene: TRBV10-2
CDR3aa: ASSYTEPLRTGELF; len: 14; v_gene: TRBV9
CDR3aa: ASRVPGQGLYEQY; len: 13; v_gene: TRBV7-2
CDR3aa: ATPPLGPGQWDYEQY; len: 15; v_gene: TRBV24-1
CDR3aa: ASSVQSLETQY; len: 11; v_gene: TRBV9
CDR3aa: AMSGGKVYNEQF; len: 12; v_gene: TRBV28
CDR3aa: ASSQVRLAGEDTQY; len: 14; v_gene: TRBV3-1/TRBV3-2
CDR3aa: ASSYQGAYSEQY; len: 12; v_gene: TRBV6-6
CDR3aa: ASSRTGNTEAF; len: 11; v_gene: TRBV7-3
CDR3aa: ASSSTGGFGELF; len: 12; v_gene: TRBV19
CDR3aa: ASSIFPMTVPAQY; len: 13; v_gene: TRBV19
CDR3aa: ASSSTGGETQY; len: 11; v_gene: TRBV5-6
CDR3aa: ASSPAGAAPYEQY; len: 13; v_gene: TRBV28
CDR3aa: ASSVSDLAASVDEQY; len: 15; v_gene: TRBV9
CDR3aa: ASGQGDTPLH; len: 10; v_gene: TRBV3-1/TRBV3-2
CDR3aa: ASSRRGREDTQY; len: 12; v_gene: TRBV3-1/TRBV3-2
CDR3aa: ATTGGWTEAF; len: 10; v_gene: TRBV10-3
CDR3aa: ASRKQTSSSSTDTQY; len: 15; v_gene: TRBV2